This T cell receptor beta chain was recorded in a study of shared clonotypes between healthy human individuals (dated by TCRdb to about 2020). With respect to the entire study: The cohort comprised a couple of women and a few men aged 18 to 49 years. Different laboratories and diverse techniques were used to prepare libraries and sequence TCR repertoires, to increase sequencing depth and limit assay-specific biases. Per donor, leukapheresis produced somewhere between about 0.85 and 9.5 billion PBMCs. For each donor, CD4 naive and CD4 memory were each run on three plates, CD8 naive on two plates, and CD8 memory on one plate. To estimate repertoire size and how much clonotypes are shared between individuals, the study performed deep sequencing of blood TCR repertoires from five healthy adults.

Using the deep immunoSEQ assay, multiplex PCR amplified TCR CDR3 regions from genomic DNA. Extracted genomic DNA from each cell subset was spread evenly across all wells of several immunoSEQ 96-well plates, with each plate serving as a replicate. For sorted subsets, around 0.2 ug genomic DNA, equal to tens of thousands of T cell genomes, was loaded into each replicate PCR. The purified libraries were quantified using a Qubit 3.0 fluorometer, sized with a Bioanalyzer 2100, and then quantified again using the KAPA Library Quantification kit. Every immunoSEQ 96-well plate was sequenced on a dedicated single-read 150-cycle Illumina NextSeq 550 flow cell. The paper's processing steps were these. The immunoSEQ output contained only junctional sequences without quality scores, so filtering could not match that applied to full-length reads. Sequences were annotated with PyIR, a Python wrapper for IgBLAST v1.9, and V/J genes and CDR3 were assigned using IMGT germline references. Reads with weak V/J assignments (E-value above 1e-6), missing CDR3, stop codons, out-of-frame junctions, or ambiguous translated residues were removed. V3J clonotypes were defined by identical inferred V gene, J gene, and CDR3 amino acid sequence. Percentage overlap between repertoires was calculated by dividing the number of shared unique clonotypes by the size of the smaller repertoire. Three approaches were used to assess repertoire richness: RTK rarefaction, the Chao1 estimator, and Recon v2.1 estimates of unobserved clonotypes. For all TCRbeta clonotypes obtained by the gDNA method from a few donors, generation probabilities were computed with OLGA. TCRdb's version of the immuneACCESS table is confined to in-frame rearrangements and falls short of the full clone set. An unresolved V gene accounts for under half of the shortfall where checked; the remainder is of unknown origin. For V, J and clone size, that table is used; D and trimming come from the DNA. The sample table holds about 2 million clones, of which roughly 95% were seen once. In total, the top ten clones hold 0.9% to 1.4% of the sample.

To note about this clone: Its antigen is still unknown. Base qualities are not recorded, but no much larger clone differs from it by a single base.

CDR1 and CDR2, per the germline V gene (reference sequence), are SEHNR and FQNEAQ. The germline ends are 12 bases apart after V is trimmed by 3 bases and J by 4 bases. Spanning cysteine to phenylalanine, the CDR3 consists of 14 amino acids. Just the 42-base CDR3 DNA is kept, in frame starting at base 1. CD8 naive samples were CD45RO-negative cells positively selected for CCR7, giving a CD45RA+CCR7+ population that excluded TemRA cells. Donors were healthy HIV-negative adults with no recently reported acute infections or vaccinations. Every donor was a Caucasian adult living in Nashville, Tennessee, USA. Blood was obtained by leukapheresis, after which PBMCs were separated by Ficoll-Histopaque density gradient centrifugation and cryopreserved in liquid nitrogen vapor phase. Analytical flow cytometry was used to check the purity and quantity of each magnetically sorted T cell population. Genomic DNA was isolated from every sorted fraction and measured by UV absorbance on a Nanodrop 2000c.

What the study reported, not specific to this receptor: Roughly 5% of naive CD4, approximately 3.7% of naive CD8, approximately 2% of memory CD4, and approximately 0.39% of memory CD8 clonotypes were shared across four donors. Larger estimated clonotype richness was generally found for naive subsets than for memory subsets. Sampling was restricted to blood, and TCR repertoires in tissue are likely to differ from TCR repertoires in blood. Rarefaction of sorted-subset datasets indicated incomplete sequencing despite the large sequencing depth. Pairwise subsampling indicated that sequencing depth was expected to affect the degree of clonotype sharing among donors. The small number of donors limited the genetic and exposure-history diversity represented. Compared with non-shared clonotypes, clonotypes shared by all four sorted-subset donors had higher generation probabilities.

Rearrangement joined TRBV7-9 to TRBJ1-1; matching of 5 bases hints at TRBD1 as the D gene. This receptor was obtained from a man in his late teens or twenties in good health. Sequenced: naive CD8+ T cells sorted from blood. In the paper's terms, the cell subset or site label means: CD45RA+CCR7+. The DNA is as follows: TGTGCCAGCAGCTTCCCTGGGGGGACCACTGAAGCTTTCTTT. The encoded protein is CASSFPGGTTEAFF.